Listed here is a single TCR beta chain. TCRbeta library construction was performed incorporating unique molecular identifiers. TCRdb re-called the PCR reads through MiXCR, storing one row per CDR3 protein. The sample has more than 550,000 distinct CDR3 sequences; about 10% are singletons. This CDR3 region has 15 residues. V was shortened by 0 bases and J by 5 bases, with 13 bases between the two germline ends. These data belong to a study of T-cell reconstitution after alpha-beta-depleted transplantation in children. This clonotype was sampled from a human donor who donated a stem cell graft to a child with acute myeloid leukemia. The sample consisted of PBMCs from the stem cell graft donor, taken from the stem cell graft. The genes are TRBV12-3 or TRBV12-4 and TRBJ1-2, with D possibly matching TRBD1 (6 bases). CDR3 amino acids: CASSLAMGGRYGYTF. CDR3 sequence (DNA): TGTGCCAGCAGTTTAGCTATGGGGGGGCGATATGGCTACACCTTC.